This is a list of T cell receptor beta chains from one sample in a study of identical twins. One entry per CDR3 protein, called by TCRdb with MiXCR from the 5' RACE reads. This sample has about 390,000 distinct CDR3 sequences, with 9% found just once. Sequenced sample: naive T cells sorted from blood. The receptors stem from a woman aged 50 to 60 in good health. The CDR3 runs from the conserved cysteine through the conserved F or W. A D gene is named only where the DNA matches it firmly. A row's size may be missing; if present it is once, few, many or a size class.

>TRBV3-1|TRBJ1-3|-|TRBD1
TGTGCCAGCAGCGGGACAGTATCCTACTCTGGAAACACCATATATTTT
CASSGTVSYSGNTIYF
>TRBV5-6|TRBJ2-2|-|TRBD1
TGTGCCAGCAGAACCGGGACAGGGATCCTCGGGGAGCTGTTTTTT
CASRTGTGILGELFF
>TRBV6-5|TRBJ2-1|-|-
TGTGCCAGCAGTTACGAGACTAGCAATGAGCAGTTCTTC
CASSYETSNEQFF
>TRBV5-1|TRBJ2-7|-|TRBD1
TGCGCCAGCAGCCCGGGGGACAGGGGCTACGAGCAGTACTTC
CASSPGDRGYEQYF
>TRBV11-2|TRBJ1-2|few|TRBD1
TGTGCCAGCAGCTTAGTTCACACAGGGGACTATGGCTACACCTTC
CASSLVHTGDYGYTF
>TRBV7-9|TRBJ2-1|-|-
TGTGCCAGCAGCCCAGGGCTCGGTTGGAATGAGCAGTTCTTC
CASSPGLGWNEQFF
>TRBV12-3/TRBV12-4|TRBJ1-4|few|-
TGTGCCAGCAGTTTAGAGCGGGGACGGGAAAAACTGTTTTTT
CASSLERGREKLFF
>TRBV27|TRBJ2-1|few|-
TGTGCCAGCCGAGACTCCCGGTACAATGAGCAGTTCTTC
CASRDSRYNEQFF
>TRBV5-1|TRBJ2-1|-|-
TGCGCCAGCAGCCCGGACGAGGGGTCCTACAATGAGCAGTTCTTT
CASSPDEGSYNEQFF
>TRBV11-1|TRBJ2-3|-|-
TGTGCCAGCAGCTTAGTTGGCGAGAGCACAGATACGCAGTATTTT
CASSLVGESTDTQYF
>TRBV2|TRBJ1-3|few|-
TGTGCCAGCAGTGAAGTGAGGAGCTCTGGAAACACCATATATTTT
CASSEVRSSGNTIYF
>TRBV27|TRBJ2-5|-|-
TGTGCCAGCAGTTTTAGGGGGGAAGAGACCCAGTACTTC
CASSFRGEETQYF
>TRBV5-4|TRBJ2-2|-|TRBD1
TGTGCCAGCAGCTCCCGGACAGGGTGGGACACCGGGGAGCTGTTTTTT
CASSSRTGWDTGELFF
>TRBV20-1|TRBJ1-4|few|-
TGCAGTGCTAGAGGAGCTTCTGAAAAACTGTTTTTT
CSARGASEKLFF
>TRBV20-1|TRBJ2-4|-|TRBD2
TGCAGTGCGAAAAGCACTAGCGGGAGGACCGCCATTCAGTACTTC
CSAKSTSGRTAIQYF
>TRBV5-1|TRBJ2-3|few|TRBD1
TGCGCCAGCAGCCTGCGGGGACAGGGGGCTGGGACGCAGTATTTT
CASSLRGQGAGTQYF
>TRBV6-6|TRBJ2-2|few|-
TGTGCCAGCAGTTACAAGAACACCGGGGAGCTGTTTTTT
CASSYKNTGELFF
>TRBV24-1|TRBJ2-1|few|TRBD2
TGTGCCACCAGTCTAGCGGGAGGGCCGAGCTCCTACAATGAGCAGTTCTTC
CATSLAGGPSSYNEQFF
>TRBV9|TRBJ1-2|-|-
TGTGCCAGCAGCGTTGGGGGAGGGTATGGCTACACCTTC
CASSVGGGYGYTF
>TRBV28|TRBJ2-7|few|TRBD1
TGTGCCATTCGGGACAGGTTTTCCTACGAGCAGTACTTC
CAIRDRFSYEQYF
>TRBV10-3|TRBJ2-5|many|TRBD2
TGTGCCATCAGTGAGTACGGACTAGCCACGGAGACCCAGTACTTC
CAISEYGLATETQYF
>TRBV27|TRBJ2-3|few|-
TGTGCCAGCGGAAGGGCAAGCAAGGCAGATACGCAGTATTTT
CASGRASKADTQYF
>TRBV3-1|TRBJ2-7|-|-
TGTGCCAGCAGCCAAGTCCCGGACGGCCTCTACGAGCAGTACTTC
CASSQVPDGLYEQYF
>TRBV12-3/TRBV12-4|TRBJ2-3|-|-
TGTGCCAGCAGCTATCACTTGGGGGTGGATACGCAGTATTTT
CASSYHLGVDTQYF
>TRBV6-5|TRBJ1-4|few|-
TGTGCCAGCAGCCTCATTACAGGGATTGGGGAAAAACTGTTTTTT
CASSLITGIGEKLFF
>TRBV5-1|TRBJ1-4|few|-
TGCGCCAGCAGCTTGGCATCGACAGCAACTAATGAAAAACTGTTTTTT
CASSLASTATNEKLFF
>TRBV6-5|TRBJ2-2|many|TRBD1
TGTGCCAGCAGGTTCCTTAGGGGGCTCACCGGGGAGCTGTTTTTT
CASRFLRGLTGELFF
>TRBV3-1|TRBJ2-4|many|-
TGTGCCAGCAGCCAAGTTGGGTTAGCCAAAAACATTCAGTACTTC
CASSQVGLAKNIQYF
>TRBV19|TRBJ1-3|-|-
TGTGCCAGTAGTGGAACAGGGAACTCTGGAAACACCATATATTTT
CASSGTGNSGNTIYF
>TRBV19|TRBJ2-3|few|TRBD2
TGTGCCAGTCAAAGCGGGATAGGAGATACGCAGTATTTT
CASQSGIGDTQYF
>TRBV9|TRBJ2-1|-|-
TGTGCCAGCAGCGCGGACGGGAGCTCCTACAATGAGCAGTTCTTC
CASSADGSSYNEQFF
>TRBV4-2|TRBJ1-5|many|-
TGTGCCAGCAGAAATACACGTGGGCGGTTAGAGGGCAATCAGCCCCAGCATTTT
CASRNTRGRLEGNQPQHF
>TRBV2|TRBJ1-1|few|-
TGTGCCGGACGTCGGGGGGGATCCGAAGCTTTCTTT
CAGRRGGSEAFF
>TRBV12-3/TRBV12-4|TRBJ2-3|few|-
TGTGCCAGCAGAACAACCGGGACACTCGTAGATACGCAGTATTTT
CASRTTGTLVDTQYF
>TRBV3-1|TRBJ1-2|-|-
TGTGCCAGCAGCCAAGATGGTGACAGCGGCTATGGCTACACCTTC
CASSQDGDSGYGYTF
>TRBV7-9|TRBJ2-5|many|-
TGTGCCAGCAGCTTAGTGGGAGCAGGGTTGGAGCAAGAGACCCAGTACTTC
CASSLVGAGLEQETQYF
>TRBV11-2|TRBJ2-1|many|-
TGTGCCAGCAGCCCACGTTGGGGGCCATCTCAAAATGAGCAGTTCTTC
CASSPRWGPSQNEQFF
>TRBV12-3/TRBV12-4|TRBJ2-1|-|-
TGTGCCAGCAGATACGTGGAAGCGCCCCGTTCCTACAATGAGCAGTTCTTC
CASRYVEAPRSYNEQFF
>TRBV24-1|TRBJ2-7|few|-
TGTGCCACCAGTGACTCGGGATTCTTCGAGCAGTACTTC
CATSDSGFFEQYF
>TRBV12-3/TRBV12-4|TRBJ2-1|-|-
TGTGCCAGCGGGTTCGGCGGGACCTCCTACAATGAGCAGTTCTTC
CASGFGGTSYNEQFF
>TRBV12-3/TRBV12-4|TRBJ2-5|-|-
TGTGCCAGCACGCGGGACGGTAAAGAGACCCAGTACTTC
CASTRDGKETQYF
>TRBV28|TRBJ2-6|many|-
TGTGCCAGCAGTTTGAGTCAGGGAGTTGGTGGGGCCAACGTCCTGACTTTC
CASSLSQGVGGANVLTF